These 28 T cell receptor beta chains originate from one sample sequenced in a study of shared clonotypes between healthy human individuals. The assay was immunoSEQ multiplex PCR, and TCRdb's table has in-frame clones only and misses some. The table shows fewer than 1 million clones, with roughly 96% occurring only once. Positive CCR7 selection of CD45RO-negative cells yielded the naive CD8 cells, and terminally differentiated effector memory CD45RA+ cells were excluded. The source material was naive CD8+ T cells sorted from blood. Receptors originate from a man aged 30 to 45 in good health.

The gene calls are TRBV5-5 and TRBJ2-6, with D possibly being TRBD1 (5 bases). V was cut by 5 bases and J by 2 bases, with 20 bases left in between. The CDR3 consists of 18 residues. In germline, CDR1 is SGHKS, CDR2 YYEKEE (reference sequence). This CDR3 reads CASRQSQGKLAGANVLTF. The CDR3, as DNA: TGTGCCAGCAGACAATCTCAGGGAAAACTCGCTGGGGCCAACGTCCTGACTTTC.

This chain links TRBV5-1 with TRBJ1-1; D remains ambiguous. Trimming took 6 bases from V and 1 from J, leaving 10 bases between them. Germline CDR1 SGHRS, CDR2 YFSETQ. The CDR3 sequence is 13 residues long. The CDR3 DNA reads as TGCGCCAGCACCCGAAGACCGAACACTGAAGCTTTCTTT. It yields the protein CASTRRPNTEAFF.

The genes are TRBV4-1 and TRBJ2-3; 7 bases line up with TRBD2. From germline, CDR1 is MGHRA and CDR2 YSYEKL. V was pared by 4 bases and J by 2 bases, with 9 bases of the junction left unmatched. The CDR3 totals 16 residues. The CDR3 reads CASSLREGLLTDTQYF. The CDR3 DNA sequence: TGCGCCAGCAGCCTCAGGGAGGGACTCCTCACAGATACGCAGTATTTT.

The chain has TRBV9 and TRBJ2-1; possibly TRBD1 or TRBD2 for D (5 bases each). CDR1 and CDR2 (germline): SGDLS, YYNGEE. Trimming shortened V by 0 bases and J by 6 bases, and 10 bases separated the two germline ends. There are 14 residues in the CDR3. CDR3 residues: CASSVGWDPNEQFF. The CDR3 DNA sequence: TGTGCCAGCAGCGTAGGATGGGACCCCAATGAGCAGTTCTTC.

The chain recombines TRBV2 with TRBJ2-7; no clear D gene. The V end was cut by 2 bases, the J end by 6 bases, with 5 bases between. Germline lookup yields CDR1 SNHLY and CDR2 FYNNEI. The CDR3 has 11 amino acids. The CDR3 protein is CASSESREQYF. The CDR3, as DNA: TGTGCCAGCAGTGAAAGTCGCGAGCAGTACTTC.

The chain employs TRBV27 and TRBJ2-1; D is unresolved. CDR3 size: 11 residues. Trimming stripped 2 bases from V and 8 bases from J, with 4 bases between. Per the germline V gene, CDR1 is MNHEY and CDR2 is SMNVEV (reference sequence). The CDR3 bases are TGTGCCAGCAGTTTAGCACATGAGCAGTTCTTC. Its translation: CASSLAHEQFF.

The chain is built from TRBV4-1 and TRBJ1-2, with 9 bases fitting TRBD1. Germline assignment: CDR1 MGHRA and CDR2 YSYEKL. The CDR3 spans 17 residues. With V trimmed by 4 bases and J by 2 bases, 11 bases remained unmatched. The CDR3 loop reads CASSPDRGTPVNYGYTF. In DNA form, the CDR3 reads TGCGCCAGCAGCCCAGACAGGGGGACCCCCGTGAACTATGGCTACACCTTC.

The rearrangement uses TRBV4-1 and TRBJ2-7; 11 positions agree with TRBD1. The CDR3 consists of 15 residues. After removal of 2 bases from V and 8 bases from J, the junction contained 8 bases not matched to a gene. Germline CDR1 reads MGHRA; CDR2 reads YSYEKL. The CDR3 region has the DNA TGCGCCAGCAGCCAAATAGGACAGGGGGCGCGAAAGCAGTACTTC. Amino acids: CASSQIGQGARKQYF.

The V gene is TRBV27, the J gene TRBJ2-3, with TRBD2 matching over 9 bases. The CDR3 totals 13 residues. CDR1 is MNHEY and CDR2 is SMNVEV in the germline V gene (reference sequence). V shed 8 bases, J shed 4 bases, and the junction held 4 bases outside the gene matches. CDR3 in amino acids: CASAGGTSDTQYF. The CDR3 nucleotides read TGTGCCAGCGCGGGAGGGACCTCAGATACGCAGTATTTT.

The CDR3 is CATLGQGTYNEQFF. The CDR3 region has the DNA TGTGCCACCCTCGGACAGGGAACATACAATGAGCAGTTCTTC. The chain carries TRBV7-8 and TRBJ2-1, with 8 bases lining up with TRBD1. The CDR3 loop spans 14 amino acids. Trimming at V came to 10 bases and at J to 4 bases, leaving 9 bases not matched to a gene. Germline CDR1 is SGHVS and CDR2 is FQNEAQ. The variable domain in full, completed from reference TRBV7-8 and TRBJ2-1, reads GAGVSQSPRYKVAKRGQDVALRCDPISGHVSLFWYQQALGQGPEFLTYFQNEAQLDKSGLPSDRFFAERPEGSVSTLKIQRTQQEDSAVYLCATLGQGTYNEQFFGPGTRLTVL.

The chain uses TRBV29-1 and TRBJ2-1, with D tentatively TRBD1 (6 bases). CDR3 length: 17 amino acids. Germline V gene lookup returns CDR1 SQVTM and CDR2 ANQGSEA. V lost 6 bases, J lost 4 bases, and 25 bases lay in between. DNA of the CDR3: TGCAGCGTGATACCCCAGGACCCAGGGGAAAATTACAATGAGCAGTTCTTC. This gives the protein CSVIPQDPGENYNEQFF.

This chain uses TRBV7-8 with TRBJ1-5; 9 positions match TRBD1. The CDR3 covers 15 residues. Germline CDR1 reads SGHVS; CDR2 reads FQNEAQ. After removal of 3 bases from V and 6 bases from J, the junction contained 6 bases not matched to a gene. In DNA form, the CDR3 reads TGTGCCAGCAGCTTGACAGGGGGGATGTCTCAGCCCCAGCATTTT. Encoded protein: CASSLTGGMSQPQHF.

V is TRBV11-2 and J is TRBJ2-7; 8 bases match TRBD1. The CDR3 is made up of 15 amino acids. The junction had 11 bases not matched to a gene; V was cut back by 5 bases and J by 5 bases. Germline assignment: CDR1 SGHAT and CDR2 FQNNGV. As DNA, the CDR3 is TGTGCCAGCAGCAATTTCGGACAGGGTCGACACGAGCAGTACTTC. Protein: CASSNFGQGRHEQYF.

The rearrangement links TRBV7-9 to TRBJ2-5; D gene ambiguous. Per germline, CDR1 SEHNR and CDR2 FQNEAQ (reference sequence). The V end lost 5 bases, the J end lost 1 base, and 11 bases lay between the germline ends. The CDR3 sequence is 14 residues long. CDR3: CASSLPIRQETQYF. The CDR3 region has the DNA TGTGCCAGCAGCCTTCCGATCCGCCAAGAGACCCAGTACTTC.

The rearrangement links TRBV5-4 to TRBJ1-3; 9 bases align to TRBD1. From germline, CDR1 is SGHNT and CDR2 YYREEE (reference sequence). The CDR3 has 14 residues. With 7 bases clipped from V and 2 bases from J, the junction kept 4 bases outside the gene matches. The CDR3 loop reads CASGTGGPGNTIYF. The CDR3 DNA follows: TGTGCCAGCGGAACAGGGGGCCCTGGAAACACCATATATTTT.

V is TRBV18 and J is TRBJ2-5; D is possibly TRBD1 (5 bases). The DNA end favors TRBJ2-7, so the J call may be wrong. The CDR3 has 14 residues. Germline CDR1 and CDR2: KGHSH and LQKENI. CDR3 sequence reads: CASSPIQGSYEQYF. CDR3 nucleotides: TGTGCCAGCTCACCCATTCAGGGATCCTACGAGCAGTACTTC.

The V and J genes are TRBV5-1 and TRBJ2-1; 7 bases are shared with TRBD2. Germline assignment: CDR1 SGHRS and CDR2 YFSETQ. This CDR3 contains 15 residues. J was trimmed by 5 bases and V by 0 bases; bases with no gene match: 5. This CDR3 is CASSLAGLPHNEQFF. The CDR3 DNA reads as TGCGCCAGCAGCTTGGCGGGACTACCTCACAATGAGCAGTTCTTC.

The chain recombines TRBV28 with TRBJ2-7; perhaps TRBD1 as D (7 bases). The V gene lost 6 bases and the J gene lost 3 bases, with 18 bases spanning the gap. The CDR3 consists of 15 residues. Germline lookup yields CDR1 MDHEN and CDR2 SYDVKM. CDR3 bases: TGTGCCAGCAGGTACAGACAGGGAGGTTACTACGAGCAGTACTTC. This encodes CASRYRQGGYYEQYF.

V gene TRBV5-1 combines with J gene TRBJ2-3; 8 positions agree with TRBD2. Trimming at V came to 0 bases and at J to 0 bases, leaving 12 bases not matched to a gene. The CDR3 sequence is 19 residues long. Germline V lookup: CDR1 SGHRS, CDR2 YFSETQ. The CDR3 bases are TGCGCCAGCAGCTTGGTTCGTTTTAGCGGGACCCCTAGCACAGATACGCAGTATTTT. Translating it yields CASSLVRFSGTPSTDTQYF.

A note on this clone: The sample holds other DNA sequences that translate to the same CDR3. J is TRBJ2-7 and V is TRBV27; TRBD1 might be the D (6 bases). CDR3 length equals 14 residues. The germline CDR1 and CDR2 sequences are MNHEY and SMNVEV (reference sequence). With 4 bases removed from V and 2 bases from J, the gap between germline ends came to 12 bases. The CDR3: CASSSTGPTYEQYF. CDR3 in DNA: TGTGCCAGCAGTTCGACAGGACCTACCTACGAGCAGTACTTC.

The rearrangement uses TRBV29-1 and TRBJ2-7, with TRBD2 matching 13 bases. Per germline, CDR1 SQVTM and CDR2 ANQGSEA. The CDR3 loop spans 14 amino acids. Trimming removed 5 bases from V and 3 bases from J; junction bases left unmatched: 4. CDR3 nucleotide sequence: TGCAGCGTTACTAGCGGGAGGGTTCTCTACGAGCAGTACTTC. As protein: CSVTSGRVLYEQYF.

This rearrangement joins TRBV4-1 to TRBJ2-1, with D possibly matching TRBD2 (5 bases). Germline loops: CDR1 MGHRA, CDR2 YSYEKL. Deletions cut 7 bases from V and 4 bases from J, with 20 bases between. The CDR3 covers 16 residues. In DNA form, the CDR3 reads TGCGCCAGCAAAACCGACCCCGCGGGCCTGTACAATGAGCAGTTCTTC. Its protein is CASKTDPAGLYNEQFF.

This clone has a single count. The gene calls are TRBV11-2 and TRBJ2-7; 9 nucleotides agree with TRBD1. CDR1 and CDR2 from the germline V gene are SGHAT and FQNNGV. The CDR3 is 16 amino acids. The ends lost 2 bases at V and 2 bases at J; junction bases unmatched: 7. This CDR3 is CASSLTGQGPTYEQYF. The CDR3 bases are TGTGCCAGCAGCTTAACCGGACAGGGGCCCACCTACGAGCAGTACTTC.

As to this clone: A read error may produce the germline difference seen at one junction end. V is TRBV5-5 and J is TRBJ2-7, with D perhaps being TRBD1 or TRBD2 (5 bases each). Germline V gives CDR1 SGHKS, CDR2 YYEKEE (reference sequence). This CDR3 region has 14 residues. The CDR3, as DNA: TGTGCCAGCAGTTTGGGGGAACTGATGGGGGAGCAGTACTTC. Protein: CASSLGELMGEQYF. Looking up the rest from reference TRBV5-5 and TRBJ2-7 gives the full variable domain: DAGVTQSPTHLIKTRGQQVTLRCSPISGHKSVSWYQQVLGQGPQFIFQYYEKEERGRGNFPDRFSARQFPNYSSELNVNALLLGDSALYLCASSLGELMGEQYFGPGTRLTVT.

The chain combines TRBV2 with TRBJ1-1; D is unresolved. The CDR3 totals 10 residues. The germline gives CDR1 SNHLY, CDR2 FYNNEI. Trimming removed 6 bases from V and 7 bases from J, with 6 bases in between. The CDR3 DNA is TGTGCCAGCAGAGGCCTTGAAGCTTTCTTT. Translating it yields CASRGLEAFF.

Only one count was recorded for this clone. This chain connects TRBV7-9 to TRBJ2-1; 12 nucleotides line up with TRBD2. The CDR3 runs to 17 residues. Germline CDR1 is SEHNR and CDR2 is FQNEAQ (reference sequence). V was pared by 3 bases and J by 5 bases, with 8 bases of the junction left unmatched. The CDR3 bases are TGTGCCAGCAGCTTCCCGCCCCTAGCGGGAGGGAACAATGAGCAGTTCTTC. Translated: CASSFPPLAGGNNEQFF.

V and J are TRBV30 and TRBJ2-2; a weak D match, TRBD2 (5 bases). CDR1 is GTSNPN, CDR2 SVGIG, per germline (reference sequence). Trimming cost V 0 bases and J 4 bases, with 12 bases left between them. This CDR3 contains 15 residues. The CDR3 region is CAWSVWEPGTGELFF. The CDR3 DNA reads TGTGCCTGGAGTGTATGGGAGCCTGGCACCGGGGAGCTGTTTTTT. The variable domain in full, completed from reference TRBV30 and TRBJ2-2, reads SQTIHQWPATLVQPVGSPLSLECTVEGTSNPNLYWYRQAAGRGLQLLFYSVGIGQISSEVPQNLSASRPQDRQFILSSKKLLLSDSGFYLCAWSVWEPGTGELFFGEGSRLTVL.

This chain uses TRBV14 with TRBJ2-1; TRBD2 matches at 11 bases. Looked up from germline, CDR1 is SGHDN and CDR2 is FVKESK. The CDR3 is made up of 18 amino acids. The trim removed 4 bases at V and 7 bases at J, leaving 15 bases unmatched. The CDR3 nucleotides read TGTGCCAGCAGCCCCTCGGTAGCGGGAGGGCCCCTTGGGAATGAGCAGTTCTTC. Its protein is CASSPSVAGGPLGNEQFF.